This TCR beta chain derives from a study of T cell repertoires in cytomegalovirus infection. Study-level findings and limits: Predominance within the ex vivo response was attributable to HLA-C-restricted CMV-specific TCR beta clonotypes.

One entry per CDR3 protein results from TCRdb running MiXCR on the reads. The table lists approximately 470,000 distinct CDR3 sequences, roughly 46% of them singletons. Comments on this clonotype: Antigen unknown.

Trimming took 6 bases from V and 3 from J, leaving 12 bases between them. The CDR3 is made up of 13 amino acids. The chain has TRBV12-3 or TRBV12-4 and TRBJ2-7; D not resolved. The sequence was collected from a human donor in good health (CMV status not recorded). Some clones in this sample may be carry-over from other donors' samples. Specimen: cultured PBMCs, collected from culture after CMV antigen stimulation. CDR3 nucleotides: TGTGCCAGCAGCCGGGCCTGGCACTACGAGCAGTACTTC. The encoded protein is CASSRAWHYEQYF.